These 14 T cell receptor beta chains came from one sample sequenced in a study of blood T cell repertoires in COVID-19. Clones were read by immunoSEQ multiplex PCR, and TCRdb kept only the in-frame ones, dropping some. The table has roughly 320,000 clones, around 87% seen once. Sequenced sample: peripheral blood. Receptors originate from an older man with acute or convalescent COVID-19.

The chain joins TRBV10-3 to TRBJ1-1, with TRBD1 matching 8 bases. The V and J ends lost 4 bases and 3 bases, in that order; junction bases with no gene match: 10. Germline V gene data show CDR1 as ENHRY and CDR2 as SYGVKD. CDR3 length: 16 amino acids. In nucleotides, the CDR3 is TGTGCCATCAGTGCTACCAACAGGGGGAGCGACACTGAAGCTTTCTTT. It is translated as CAISATNRGSDTEAFF.

V and J are TRBV27 and TRBJ1-2, with 7 nucleotides matching TRBD1. CDR1 is MNHEY and CDR2 is SMNVEV in the germline V gene (reference sequence). V lost 0 bases to trimming and J lost 8 bases; unmatched junction nucleotides: 3. The CDR3 sequence is 13 residues long. This CDR3 reads CASSLSTGLGYTF. DNA for the CDR3: TGTGCCAGCAGTTTATCGACAGGGCTGGGCTACACCTTC.

The sample holds one count of this clone. V and J are TRBV18 and TRBJ1-6; TRBD1 matches 8 bases. Trimming at V came to 6 bases and at J to 9 bases, leaving 16 bases not matched to a gene. The germline V gene has CDR1 KGHSH and CDR2 LQKENI. This CDR3 is 17 amino acids long. Here the CDR3 DNA reads TGTGCCAGCTCGTCGACAGGGACAGGCGGGCGTCTTTCACCCCTCCACTTT. Its translation: CASSSTGTGGRLSPLHF.

The gene calls are TRBV4-3 and TRBJ1-1; no definite D call. This CDR3 spans 14 amino acids. V was pared by 0 bases and J by 6 bases, with 11 bases between. CDR1 is LGHNA, CDR2 YSLEER, per germline. The CDR3 sequence is CASSQDRERAEAFF. The CDR3, as DNA: TGCGCCAGCAGCCAAGATCGGGAACGGGCTGAAGCTTTCTTT.

The chain recombines TRBV27 with TRBJ1-1; possibly TRBD1 for D (6 bases). The V gene lost 6 bases and the J gene lost 8 bases, with 13 bases spanning the gap. Germline V gene lookup returns CDR1 MNHEY and CDR2 SMNVEV (reference sequence). The CDR3 has 12 amino acids. CDR3 coding DNA: TGTGCCAGCAGCCACCTGGGGGCCGAAGCTTTCTTT. Its protein product is CASSHLGAEAFF.

This rearrangement joins TRBV7-2 to TRBJ1-2; tentative D call: TRBD1 (5 bases). From germline, CDR1 is SGHTA and CDR2 FQGNSA. V was pared by 1 base and J by 3 bases, with 9 bases between. CDR3 size: 14 residues. The CDR3 loop is CASSLGSGDYGYTF. The CDR3 DNA is TGTGCCAGCAGCTTAGGATCGGGGGACTATGGCTACACCTTC.

DNA of the CDR3: TGTGCCAGCAGCCGGGGACTAGCGGGGGGTTCTAACTACGAGCAGTACTTC. Its translation: CASSRGLAGGSNYEQYF. V gene TRBV7-2 combines with J gene TRBJ2-7, with 15 positions matching TRBD2. CDR3 length equals 17 residues. Germline-derived CDR1 and CDR2 are SGHTA and FQGNSA. The V gene end was trimmed by 5 bases and the J gene end by 3 bases; junction bases not matched to a gene: 8.

This clone was seen a handful of times. The chain carries TRBV24-1 and TRBJ1-5, with TRBD1 matching over 7 bases. Germline V gives CDR1 KGHDR, CDR2 SFDVKD. There are 13 residues in the CDR3. Unmatched junction bases numbered 1, after V lost 4 bases and J lost 5 bases. CDR3 region: CATSETGDQPQHF. Here the CDR3 DNA reads TGTGCCACCAGTGAAACAGGGGATCAGCCCCAGCATTTT.

This clone has just a few counts. V and J are TRBV6-6 and TRBJ1-2, with D perhaps TRBD1 (6 bases). This CDR3 is 11 amino acids long. V was trimmed by 11 bases and J by 8 bases, leaving 15 bases between them. Germline loops: CDR1 MNHNY, CDR2 SVGAGI (reference sequence). CDR3 in DNA: TGTGCCTGCTACAGGGAAACGGGCTACACCTTC. Translation: CACYRETGYTF.

This clone was seen more than once but under ten times. The gene calls are TRBV27 and TRBJ2-1, with 7 bases aligning to TRBD2. The CDR3 runs 13 residues. Germline-derived CDR1 and CDR2 are MNHEY and SMNVEV (reference sequence). Losses at the gene ends were 3 bases for V and 8 bases for J; bases not matched to a gene: 4. DNA of the CDR3: TGTGCCAGCAGTTTCGGCGGGAGCGATGAGCAGTTCTTC. As protein: CASSFGGSDEQFF.

A single count supports this clone. V and J are TRBV19 and TRBJ2-2, with 9 nucleotides matching TRBD1. The CDR3 is 15 amino acids. Germline trimming cut 6 bases from V and 7 bases from J; bases unmatched to any gene: 9. Germline-derived CDR1 and CDR2 are LNHDA and SQIVND (reference sequence). The CDR3 DNA reads TGTGCCAGTAGAACCGGGACAGGGTCTTTCGGGGAGCTGTTTTTT. Amino acids: CASRTGTGSFGELFF. The full variable domain, its missing parts supplied by reference TRBV19 and TRBJ2-2, is DGGITQSPKYLFRKEGQNVTLSCEQNLNHDAMYWYRQDPGQGLRLIYYSQIVNDFQKGDIAEGYSVSREKKESFPLTVTSAQKNPTAFYLCASRTGTGSFGELFFGEGSRLTVL.

The V gene is TRBV9, the J gene TRBJ1-4; no firm D call. Germline CDR1 reads SGDLS; CDR2 reads YYNGEE. Trimming pared 4 bases from V and 10 bases from J, leaving 14 bases between. The CDR3 length is 13 residues. This CDR3 is CASSPGNEGKLFF. In DNA, the CDR3 is TGTGCCAGCAGCCCCGGGAATGAAGGAAAACTGTTTTTT.

The chain combines TRBV29-1 with TRBJ2-3; possible D gene TRBD1, 5 bases. This CDR3 has 12 amino acids. Germline V gene sequence: CDR1 SQVTM, CDR2 ANQGSEA. V lost 3 bases to trimming and J lost 4 bases, with 8 bases between them. This chain's CDR3 is CSVEQGPDTQYF. The CDR3 region has the DNA TGCAGCGTTGAGCAGGGCCCAGATACGCAGTATTTT.

The chain employs TRBV5-5 and TRBJ2-1; possibly TRBD1 for D (5 bases). Germline-derived CDR1 and CDR2 are SGHKS and YYEKEE (reference sequence). The CDR3 has 17 amino acids. The V gene lost 0 bases and the J gene lost 3 bases, with 16 bases spanning the gap. The DNA for the CDR3 is TGTGCCAGCAGCTTGGACTCGGGCAGGGTTGTCTACAATGAGCAGTTCTTC. Translation gives CASSLDSGRVVYNEQFF.